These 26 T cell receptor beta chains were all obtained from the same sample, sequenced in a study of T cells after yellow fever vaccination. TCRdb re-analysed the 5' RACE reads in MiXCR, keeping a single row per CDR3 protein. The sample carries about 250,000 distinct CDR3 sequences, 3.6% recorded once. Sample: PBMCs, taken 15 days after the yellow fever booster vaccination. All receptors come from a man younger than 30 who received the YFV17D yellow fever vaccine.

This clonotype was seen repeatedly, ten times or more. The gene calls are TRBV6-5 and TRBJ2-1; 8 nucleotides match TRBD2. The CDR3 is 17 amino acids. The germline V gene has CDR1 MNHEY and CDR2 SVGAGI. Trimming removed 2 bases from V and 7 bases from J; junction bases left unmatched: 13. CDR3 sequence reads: CASSYPGGSGGRNEQFF. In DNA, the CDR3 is TGTGCCAGCAGTTACCCGGGGGGAAGCGGGGGCCGGAATGAGCAGTTCTTC.

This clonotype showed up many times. The CDR3 is CASSRASVGGDEQFF. The CDR3 DNA reads TGTGCCAGCAGCCGGGCCTCGGTAGGTGGCGATGAGCAGTTCTTC. The rearrangement joins TRBV5-4 to TRBJ2-1; D not certain. V was pared by 4 bases and J by 8 bases, with 19 bases between. The CDR3 contains 15 residues. Germline values: CDR1 SGHNT, CDR2 YYREEE (reference sequence).

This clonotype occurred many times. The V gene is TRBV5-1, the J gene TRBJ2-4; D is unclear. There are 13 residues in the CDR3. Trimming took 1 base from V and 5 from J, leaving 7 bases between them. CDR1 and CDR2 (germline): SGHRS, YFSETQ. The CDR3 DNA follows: TGCGCCAGCAGCTTGAACGGAGAAAACATTCAGTACTTC. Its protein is CASSLNGENIQYF.

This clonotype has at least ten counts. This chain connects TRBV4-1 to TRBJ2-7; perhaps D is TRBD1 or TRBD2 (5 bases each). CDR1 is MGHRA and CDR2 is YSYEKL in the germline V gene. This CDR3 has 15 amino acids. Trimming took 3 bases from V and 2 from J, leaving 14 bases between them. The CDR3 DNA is TGCGCCAGCAGCCACCTAGGGACCCCCACCTACGAGCAGTACTTC. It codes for CASSHLGTPTYEQYF.

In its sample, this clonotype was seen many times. The CDR3 region is CSARDPTGGSEQFF. The CDR3, as DNA: TGCAGTGCTAGAGACCCCACAGGGGGCAGTGAGCAGTTCTTC. This chain uses TRBV20-1 with TRBJ2-1; 9 nucleotides agree with TRBD1. The CDR3 runs 14 residues. In germline, CDR1 is DFQATT, CDR2 SNEGSKA (reference sequence). V shed 0 bases and J 9 bases; nucleotides not matched to a gene: 6.

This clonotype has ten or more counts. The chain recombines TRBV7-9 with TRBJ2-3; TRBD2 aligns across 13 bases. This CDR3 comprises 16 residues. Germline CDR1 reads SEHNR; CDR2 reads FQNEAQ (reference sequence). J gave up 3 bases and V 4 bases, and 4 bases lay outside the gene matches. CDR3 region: CASSSETSGGTDTQYF. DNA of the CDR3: TGTGCCAGCAGCTCCGAGACTAGCGGGGGGACAGATACGCAGTATTTT.

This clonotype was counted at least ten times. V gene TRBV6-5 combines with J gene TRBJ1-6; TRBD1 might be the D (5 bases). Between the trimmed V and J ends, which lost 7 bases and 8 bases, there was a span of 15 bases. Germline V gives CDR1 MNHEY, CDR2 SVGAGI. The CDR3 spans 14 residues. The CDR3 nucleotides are TGTGCCAGCATGCAGGGAGGGCTTGATTCACCCCTCCACTTT. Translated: CASMQGGLDSPLHF.

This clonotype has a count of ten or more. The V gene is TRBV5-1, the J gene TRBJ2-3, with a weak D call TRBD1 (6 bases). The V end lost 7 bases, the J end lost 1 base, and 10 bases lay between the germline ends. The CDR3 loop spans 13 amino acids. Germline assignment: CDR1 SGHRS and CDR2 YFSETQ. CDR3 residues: CASWPGGTDTQYF. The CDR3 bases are TGCGCCAGCTGGCCAGGGGGCACAGATACGCAGTATTTT.

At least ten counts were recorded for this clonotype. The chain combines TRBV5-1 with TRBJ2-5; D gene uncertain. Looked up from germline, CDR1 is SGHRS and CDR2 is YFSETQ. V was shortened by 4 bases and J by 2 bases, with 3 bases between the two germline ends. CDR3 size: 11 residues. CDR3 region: CASSQQETQYF. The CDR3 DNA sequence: TGCGCCAGCAGCCAACAAGAGACCCAGTACTTC.

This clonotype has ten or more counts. The CDR3 DNA reads as TGTGCCAGCAGCCTCCAACACAGGTCGAAGGGCTACACCTTC. Protein sequence: CASSLQHRSKGYTF. The chain employs TRBV27 and TRBJ1-2, with a tentative D call TRBD1 (5 bases). The CDR3 has 14 amino acids. Trimming removed 6 bases from V and 8 bases from J, with 19 bases in between. The germline V gene has CDR1 MNHEY and CDR2 SMNVEV (reference sequence).

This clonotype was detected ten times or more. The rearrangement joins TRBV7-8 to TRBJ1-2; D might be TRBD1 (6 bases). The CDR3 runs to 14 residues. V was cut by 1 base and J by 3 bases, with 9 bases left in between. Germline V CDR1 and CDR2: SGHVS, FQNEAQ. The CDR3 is CASSLGDTYYGYTF. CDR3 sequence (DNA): TGTGCCAGCAGCTTAGGGGACACCTACTATGGCTACACCTTC.

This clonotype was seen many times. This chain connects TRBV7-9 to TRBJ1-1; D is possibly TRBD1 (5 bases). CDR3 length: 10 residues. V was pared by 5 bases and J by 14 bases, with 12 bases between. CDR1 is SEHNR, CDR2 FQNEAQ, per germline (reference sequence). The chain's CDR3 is CASSPQGEFF. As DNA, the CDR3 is TGTGCCAGCAGCCCGCAGGGTGAATTCTTT.

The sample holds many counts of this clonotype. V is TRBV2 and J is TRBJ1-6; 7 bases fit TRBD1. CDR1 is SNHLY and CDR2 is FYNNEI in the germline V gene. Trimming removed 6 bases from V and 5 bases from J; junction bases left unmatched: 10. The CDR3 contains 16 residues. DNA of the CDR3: TGTGCCAGCAGCCCCTTCCGGGACAGAGATAATTCACCCCTCCACTTT. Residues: CASSPFRDRDNSPLHF.

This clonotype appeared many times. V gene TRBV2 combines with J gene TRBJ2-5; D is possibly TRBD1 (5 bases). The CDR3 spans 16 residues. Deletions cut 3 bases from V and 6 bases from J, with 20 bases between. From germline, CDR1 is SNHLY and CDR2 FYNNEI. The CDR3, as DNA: TGTGCCAGCAGTGATATTTCACGCCTAGGGGTACAGACCCAGTACTTC. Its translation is CASSDISRLGVQTQYF.

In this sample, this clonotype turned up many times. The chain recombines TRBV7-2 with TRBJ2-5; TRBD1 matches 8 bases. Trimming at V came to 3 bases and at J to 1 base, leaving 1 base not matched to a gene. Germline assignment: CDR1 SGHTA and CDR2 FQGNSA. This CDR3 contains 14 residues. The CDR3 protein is CASSFGQGQETQYF. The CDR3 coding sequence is TGTGCCAGCAGCTTTGGACAGGGCCAAGAGACCCAGTACTTC.

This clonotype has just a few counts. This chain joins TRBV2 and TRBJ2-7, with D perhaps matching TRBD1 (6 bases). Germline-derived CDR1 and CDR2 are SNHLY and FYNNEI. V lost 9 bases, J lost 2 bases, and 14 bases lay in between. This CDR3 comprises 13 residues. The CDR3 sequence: CASTGRGAYEQYF. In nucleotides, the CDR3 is TGTGCCAGTACAGGCAGGGGAGCCTACGAGCAGTACTTC.

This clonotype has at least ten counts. The CDR3 region is CASTSRALNTGELFF. Written as DNA, the CDR3 is TGTGCCAGCACCTCCCGGGCCCTGAACACCGGGGAGCTGTTTTTT. The chain is built from TRBV12-3 or TRBV12-4 and TRBJ2-2; D unresolved. The CDR3 runs 15 residues. The V end was cut by 7 bases, the J end by 1 base, with 13 bases between.

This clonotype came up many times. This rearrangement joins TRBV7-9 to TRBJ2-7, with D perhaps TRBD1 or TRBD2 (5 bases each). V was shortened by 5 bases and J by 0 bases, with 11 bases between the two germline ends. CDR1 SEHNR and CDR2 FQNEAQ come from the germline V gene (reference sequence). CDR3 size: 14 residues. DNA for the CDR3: TGTGCCAGCAGCCTCGGGGCAAGCTCCTACGAGCAGTACTTC. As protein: CASSLGASSYEQYF.

CDR3 amino acids: CASSLAGGVGGGELFF. CDR3 sequence (DNA): TGCGCCAGCAGCTTGGCCGGAGGGGTCGGAGGCGGGGAGCTGTTTTTT. The gene calls are TRBV5-1 and TRBJ2-2; possibly TRBD2 for D (6 bases). The germline V gene encodes CDR1 SGHRS and CDR2 YFSETQ. V was trimmed by 0 bases and J by 7 bases, leaving 16 bases between them. The CDR3 has 16 amino acids.

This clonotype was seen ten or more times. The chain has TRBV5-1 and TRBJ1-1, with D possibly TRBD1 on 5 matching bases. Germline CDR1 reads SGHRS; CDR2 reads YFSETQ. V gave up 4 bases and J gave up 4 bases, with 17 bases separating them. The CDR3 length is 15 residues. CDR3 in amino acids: CASSPDRGVATEAFF. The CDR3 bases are TGCGCCAGCAGCCCGGATCGAGGGGTGGCCACTGAAGCTTTCTTT.

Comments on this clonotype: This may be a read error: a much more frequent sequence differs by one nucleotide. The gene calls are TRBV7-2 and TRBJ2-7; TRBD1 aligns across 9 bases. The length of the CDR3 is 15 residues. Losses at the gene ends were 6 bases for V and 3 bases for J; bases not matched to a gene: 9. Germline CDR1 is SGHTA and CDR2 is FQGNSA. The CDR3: CASSSGDRAYYEQYF. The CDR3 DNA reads TGTGCCAGCAGTTCCGGGGACAGGGCATACTACGAGCAGTACTTC.

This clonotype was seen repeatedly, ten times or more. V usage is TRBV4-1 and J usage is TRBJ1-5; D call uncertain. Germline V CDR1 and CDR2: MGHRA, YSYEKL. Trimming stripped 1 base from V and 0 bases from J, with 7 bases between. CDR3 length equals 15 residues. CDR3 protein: CASSQVLNSNQPQHF. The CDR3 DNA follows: TGCGCCAGCAGCCAAGTCCTTAATAGCAATCAGCCCCAGCATTTT.

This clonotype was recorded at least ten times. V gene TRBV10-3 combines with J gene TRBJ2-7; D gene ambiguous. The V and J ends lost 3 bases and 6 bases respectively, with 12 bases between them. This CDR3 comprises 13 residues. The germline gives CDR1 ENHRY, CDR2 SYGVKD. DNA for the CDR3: TGTGCCATCAGTGATAACAAGGCTGGCGAGCAGTACTTC. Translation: CAISDNKAGEQYF.

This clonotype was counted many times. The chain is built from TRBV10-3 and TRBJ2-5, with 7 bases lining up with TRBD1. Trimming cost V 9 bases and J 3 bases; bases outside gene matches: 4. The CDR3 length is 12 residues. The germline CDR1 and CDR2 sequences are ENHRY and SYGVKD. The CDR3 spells CAIGQDEETQYF. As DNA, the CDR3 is TGTGCCATAGGACAGGATGAAGAGACCCAGTACTTC.

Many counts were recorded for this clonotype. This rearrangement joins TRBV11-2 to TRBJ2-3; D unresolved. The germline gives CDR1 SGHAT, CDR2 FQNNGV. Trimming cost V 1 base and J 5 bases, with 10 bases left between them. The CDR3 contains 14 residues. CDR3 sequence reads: CASSLASPKDTQYF. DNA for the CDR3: TGTGCCAGCAGCTTAGCGTCGCCTAAAGATACGCAGTATTTT.

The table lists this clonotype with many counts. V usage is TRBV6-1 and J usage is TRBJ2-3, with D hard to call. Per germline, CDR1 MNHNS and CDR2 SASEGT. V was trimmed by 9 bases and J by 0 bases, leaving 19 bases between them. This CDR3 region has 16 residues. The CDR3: CASGYGVGFSTDTQYF. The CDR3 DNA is TGTGCCAGTGGTTATGGTGTGGGGTTTAGCACAGATACGCAGTATTTT.